This is a list of T cell receptor beta chains from one sample in a study of blood T cell repertoires in COVID-19. Libraries were prepared by immunoSEQ multiplex PCR; TCRdb keeps only in-frame clonotypes and omits some of them. The sample consists of about 280,000 clones, around 93% of them appearing once. The sample was PBMCs or T cells enriched from blood (not recorded which). The receptors originated from a man aged 40-49 years who had been exposed to COVID-19. The CDR3 runs from the conserved cysteine through the conserved F or W. A D gene is named only where the DNA matches it firmly. The listing skips clone size in some rows; elsewhere it reads once, few, many or a size class.

>TRBV24-1|TRBJ2-2|16|-|TRBD1
TGTGCCACCAGTGATCCTGGACAGGTAGAACCCGGGGAGCTGTTTTTT
CATSDPGQVEPGELFF
>TRBV28|TRBJ1-5|15|once|-
TGTGCCAGCAGTCCACAAACAGGGTACAATCAGCCCCAGCATTTT
CASSPQTGYNQPQHF
>TRBV7-8|TRBJ2-5|18|-|TRBD2
TGTGCCAGCAGCTTATTAGTTGTGCTAGCGGGAGCCAGGGAGACCCAGTACTTC
CASSLLVVLAGARETQYF
>TRBV6-5|TRBJ1-1|14|-|-
TGTGCCAGCAGTAAGACAGAAGTGAACACTGAAGCTTTCTTT
CASSKTEVNTEAFF
>TRBV12-3/TRBV12-4|TRBJ1-2|12|-|TRBD1
TGTGCCAGCGGCCCGACAGGGGATGGCTACACCTTC
CASGPTGDGYTF
>TRBV25-1|TRBJ1-1|12|-|-
TGTGCCAGCAGTGAACTAGACAGGAGAGCTTTCTTT
CASSELDRRAFF
>TRBV6-4|TRBJ1-1|15|-|-
TGTGCCAGCAGTGACTTCTATTCAGGGAACACTGAAGCTTTCTTT
CASSDFYSGNTEAFF
>TRBV5-4|TRBJ1-2|16|-|TRBD1
TGTGCCAGCAGCAGTAAACAGGGACAGGGGGTCTTTGGCTACACCTTC
CASSSKQGQGVFGYTF
>TRBV7-9|TRBJ1-3|14|-|-
TGTGCCAGCAGCACTACCTACTCTGGAAACACCATATATTTT
CASSTTYSGNTIYF
>TRBV7-2|TRBJ1-6|15|few|-
TGTGCCAGCAGCCCAGCGCCGGGGGGAAATTCACCCCTCCACTTT
CASSPAPGGNSPLHF
>TRBV6-2/TRBV6-3|TRBJ2-1|14|-|TRBD1
TGTGCCAGCAGTTACGGGACAGAGTACAATGAGCAGTTCTTC
CASSYGTEYNEQFF
>TRBV6-5|TRBJ2-7|14|-|-
TGTGCCAGCAGTTACTCGCCTTTAATAGCCGAGCAGTACTTC
CASSYSPLIAEQYF
>TRBV7-9|TRBJ2-1|13|-|TRBD2
TGTGCCAGCAGCTTAGTACTAGCGGGAGAACAGTTCTTC
CASSLVLAGEQFF
>TRBV3-1/TRBV3-2|TRBJ2-2|14|-|-
TGTGCCAGCAGCCAACGGGGAAACACCGGGGAGCTGTTTTTT
CASSQRGNTGELFF
>TRBV7-8|TRBJ1-5|14|-|TRBD1
TGTGCCAGCAGCGAGGACAGGGGGTTTCAGCCCCAGCATTTT
CASSEDRGFQPQHF
>TRBV9|TRBJ1-2|16|-|TRBD1
TGTGCCAGCAGCGTAGAAACCGAGACAGGGTTGTATGGCTACACCTTC
CASSVETETGLYGYTF
>TRBV11-2|TRBJ1-6|13|-|-
TGTGCCAGCAGCCCTCAGCGAAGGGGACCCCTCCACTTT
CASSPQRRGPLHF
>TRBV9|TRBJ1-2|16|-|-
TGTGCCAGCAGCGTAAATGGGACACGAGATAACTATGGCTACACCTTC
CASSVNGTRDNYGYTF
>TRBV4-1|TRBJ2-7|12|-|-
TGCGCCAGCAGCCAAGGACTTAATGAGCAGTACTTC
CASSQGLNEQYF
>TRBV5-5|TRBJ2-5|14|once|-
TGTGCCAGCAGCTTGGCTCCCGGTCCAGAGACCCAGTACTTC
CASSLAPGPETQYF
>TRBV6-5|TRBJ1-2|14|-|-
TGTGCCAGCAGTACCCGGGAATCTAACTATGGCTACACCTTC
CASSTRESNYGYTF
>TRBV28|TRBJ1-5|16|few|-
TGTGCCAGCAGGGGTAGGGTGGTGCGGGTCAATCAGCCCCAGCATTTT
CASRGRVVRVNQPQHF
>TRBV5-1|TRBJ1-4|14|-|TRBD1
TGCGCCAGCAGCTTGGGACAGGGGGCCAGCTTACTGTTTTTT
CASSLGQGASLLFF
>TRBV29-1|TRBJ2-7|14|-|TRBD1
TGCAGCGTTGAAGAAGAACAGGGGACCTACGAGCAGTACTTC
CSVEEEQGTYEQYF
>TRBV10-3|TRBJ2-2|16|-|-
TGTGCCATCAGTGGACCAAGCGCGAAATCCACCGGGGAGCTGTTTTTT
CAISGPSAKSTGELFF
>TRBV28|TRBJ1-5|15|once|-
TGTGCCAGCAGCAACAGGATTTACAGCAATCAGCCCCAGCATTTT
CASSNRIYSNQPQHF
>TRBV28|TRBJ1-2|13|-|-
TGTGCCAGCAGTTTAAGGGGGGGCTATGGCTACACCTTC
CASSLRGGYGYTF
>TRBV28|TRBJ1-4|12|-|-
TGTGCCAGCAGTTTATTCCAAGAAAAACTGTTTTTT
CASSLFQEKLFF
>TRBV3-1/TRBV3-2|TRBJ1-1|14|-|-
TGTGCCAGCAGCCCGGGACATTTGAACACTGAAGCTTTCTTT
CASSPGHLNTEAFF
>TRBV28|TRBJ2-3|14|few|TRBD2
TGTGCCAGCAGTTCGACTAGCGGGTCAGATACGCAGTATTTT
CASSSTSGSDTQYF
>TRBV5-5|TRBJ1-5|14|-|-
TGTGCCAGCAGCTTCTACAGCGGTAATCAGCCCCAGCATTTT
CASSFYSGNQPQHF
>TRBV3-1/TRBV3-2|TRBJ2-7|16|-|TRBD2
TGTGCCAGCAGCCATCTAGCGGGGGGAAACTCCTACGAGCAGTACTTC
CASSHLAGGNSYEQYF
>TRBV12-3/TRBV12-4|TRBJ1-1|12|-|-
TGTGCCAGCAGTTGGATGGGAGTGCGAGCTTTCTTT
CASSWMGVRAFF
>TRBV19|TRBJ2-1|16|once|-
TGTGCCAGTAGTTCCCGCCGGGACAAAGATCGACTCAGGCAGTTCTTC
CASSSRRDKDRLRQFF
>TRBV7-9|TRBJ1-1|14|-|TRBD1
TGTGCCAGCATACAGGGGGCTTCGAACACTGAAGCTTTCTTT
CASIQGASNTEAFF
>TRBV19|TRBJ1-5|15|-|-
TGTGCCAGTGCGGGGGGGGGCAGAGGCAATCAGCCCCAGCATTTT
CASAGGGRGNQPQHF
>TRBV7-2|TRBJ1-5|13|-|TRBD1
TGTGCCAGCAGCCGGGACAGGGCTTCGGCCCAGCATTTT
CASSRDRASAQHF
>TRBV12-3/TRBV12-4|TRBJ1-1|13|-|TRBD1
TGTGCCAGCAGTTTTACCAGGGGGAATGAAGCTTTCTTT
CASSFTRGNEAFF
>TRBV6-5|TRBJ2-2|15|-|TRBD2
TGTGCCAGTTCTCCCGGACTAGTGAACACCGGGGAGCTGTTTTTT
CASSPGLVNTGELFF
>TRBV9|TRBJ2-1|17|-|-
TGTGCCAGCAGTACGGGCGGGTTTGTTAGCTCCTACAATGAGCAGTTCTTC
CASSTGGFVSSYNEQFF
>TRBV28|TRBJ2-3|16|-|-
TGTGCCAGCAGGAAGGGGGTAGCAACTAGCACAGATACGCAGTATTTT
CASRKGVATSTDTQYF
>TRBV24-1|TRBJ1-5|16|once|-
TGTGCCACCAGTGATTTGCGGGGTGTGCGCAATCAGCCCCAGCATTTT
CATSDLRGVRNQPQHF
>TRBV6-6|TRBJ2-7|15|-|-
TGTGCCAGCAGTTACATGGCGGGGCCTGCCTACGAGCAGTACTTC
CASSYMAGPAYEQYF